This record concerns one T cell receptor (beta chain) sequence. This clonotype was detected ten times or more. Which antigen it targets is not known. The input lacks base qualities; no much larger clone sits a single base away. The protocol used for the library was multiplex PCR. The data were produced on an Illumina HiSeq 4000. To build TCR beta libraries, CDR3 regions were amplified by Arm-PCR using iRepertoire HTBI primers. Before sequencing, the PCR products underwent gel purification. In the authors' own workflow: Across samples, 60 to 75 TRBV and roughly 15 TRBJ segments were identified and used for gene usage analysis of CDR3 amino acid clonotypes. Filtered high-quality paired reads were merged into contigs using COPE and FqMerger. Contigs were aligned with BLAST to IMGT TRBV, TRBD and TRBJ reference genes, and CDR3 was defined per IMGT. Any clonotype with a frequency above 0.1% was classified as a highly expanded clone. Shannon entropy was used to measure repertoire diversity, and the Gini coefficient was used to measure V-J evenness. A clonotype found in more than one individual was treated as public. TCRdb took the public reads, trimmed them with fastp at Q25, ran MiXCR for clone calling and kept in-frame beta chains. Each CDR3 protein gets just one entry, which takes the most common genes and DNA from the rows behind it. It is TCRdb's table, rather than the study itself, that gives the V and J calls and clone size. The sample table records 600,000 to 850,000 distinct CDR3 sequences; 25% to 35% of these occur just once. The ten largest clones capture 42% of the sample.

The V and J ends are trimmed by 6 bases and 7 bases, leaving 18 bases between them. The CDR3 spans 14 residues, from the cysteine through the phenylalanine. Just CDR3 DNA is preserved here, 42 bases in frame from base 1. CDR1 and CDR2, looked up from the germline V gene (reference sequence), are MNHEY and SMNVEV. This entry comes from a study of regulatory T cells in long-lasting Graves disease (dated by TCRdb to the early 2020s). Study-level background: Persistent Graves' disease was defined as persistently positive TSH receptor autoantibodies together with antithyroid drug treatment for over 5 years. The study took place in China and was registered as a clinical trial. A total of around 35 samples underwent TCR sequencing: about 13 from persistent and approximately 20 from newly diagnosed Graves' disease patients. Antithyroid drugs had been taken for 8.5 to 13 years on average by persistent Graves' disease patients in the clinical cohort. Persistent Graves' disease patients were compared with newly diagnosed Graves' disease patients by peripheral blood TCR sequencing and RNA sequencing.

What this sample's time point label stands for: persistent/refractory GD, antithyroid drugs over 5 years with positive TRAb. For both TCR sequencing and RNA sequencing, RNA was extracted from PBMCs in TRIzol. The diagnosis of Graves' disease was made according to American Thyroid Association guidelines. Patients were recruited from an endocrinology department in Xi'an, China. From each patient, nine milliliters of peripheral blood was collected into an EDTA anticoagulant tube. Ficoll Paque Plus density gradient separation was used to isolate PBMCs, and no additional T cell sorting was done. RNA quality was checked with an Agilent 2100 Bioanalyzer and agarose gel, and concentration with a NanoDrop 2000. On the study overall, not on this receptor specifically: Persistent disease showed preferential use of TRBV28, TRBJ1-2 and TRBJ2-5, whereas newly diagnosed disease favored TRBV20-1 and TRBJ2-1. The small sample size was acknowledged by the authors as a limitation that may reduce accuracy. Only peripheral blood was studied, because thyroid tissue, the primary lesion, was inaccessible. Sequencing and analysis were limited to the TCR beta chain. Compared with newly diagnosed patients, patients with persistent Graves' disease had lower TCR Shannon entropy and fewer highly expanded clones, which suggests clonal expansion. Persistent patients shared more public clonotypes among themselves (2,741) than newly diagnosed patients did (approximately 900).

Here the chain combines TRBV27 and TRBJ1-2, with a weak D call of TRBD1 (6 bases match). The specimen comprised peripheral blood mononuclear cells (PBMCs), sampled when the disease was refractory, from a patient treated with antithyroid drugs. This TCR was recovered from a female donor with Graves disease. Here the CDR3 is given as CASSLGQLAGGYTF. The DNA reads TGTGCCAGCAGCCTAGGACAGCTGGCCGGTGGCTACACCTTC.